The source of this T cell receptor (beta chain) is a study of tumor-infiltrating lymphocytes in primary liver carcinoma. Points from the study as a whole: Tumor-adjacent and tumor-blood pairs overlapped less than tumor region pairs did.

This clonotype showed up just once. Its specificity is not known. The CDR3 extends over 12 amino acids. Germline CDR1 reads MNHNY; CDR2 reads SVGAGI (reference sequence). The source material, roughly 18-30 mg of unsorted bulk tissue, was used to co-extract RNA and DNA. With around 500 ng total RNA as template and a constant-region primer, TCR beta cDNA was made. Construction of TCR beta libraries relied on three successive nested multiplex PCR rounds employing slightly modified ARM-PCR. The two initial PCR rounds, around 10 cycles each, used TRBV1-TRBV30 forward and C-beta reverse primers. TCRdb independently ran MiXCR on the multiplex PCR reads; one entry per CDR3 protein. Among more than 75,000 distinct CDR3 sequences listed, over 60% were seen once.

The V gene is TRBV6-6, the J gene TRBJ2-2; D not resolved. Sequencing was performed on liver tumor tissue from sampling region 1. Sample subset: tumor region T1, superior pole. This TCR was recovered from a man in his forties with primary liver carcinoma and hepatitis B virus infection. Here the CDR3 reads CFSTLSSGELFF. The CDR3 bases are TGTTTCAGCACCCTATCCTCCGGGGAGCTGTTTTTT.